These T cell receptor beta chains were read from a single sample in a study of cytomegalovirus exposure and HLA in healthy donors. Only in-frame clones appear in the TCRdb table, and some are missing; sequencing was by immunoSEQ multiplex PCR. The sample carries over 150,000 clones, 74% recorded once. Sequencing used PBMCs. The receptors stem from a man aged 25 to 40 in good health and CMV-seronegative. CDR3s include the opening cysteine and the closing phenylalanine or tryptophan. D genes are given only for firm matches. Where a row states a size, it is once, few, many or the class of an expanded clone; other rows omit it.

>.|TRBV19|once|TRBJ2-2
TGTGCCAGTAGTGTAAACACCGGGGAGCTGTTTTTT
CASSVNTGELFF
>TRBD1|TRBV2|.|TRBJ2-1
TGTGCCAGCAGTCCGGGACAGGGGGCCCACAATGAGCAGTTCTTC
CASSPGQGAHNEQFF
>TRBD1|TRBV9|few|TRBJ2-2
TGTGCCAGCAGCGTAAACAGGGGGAGAACCGGGGAGCTGTTTTTT
CASSVNRGRTGELFF
>TRBD2|TRBV19|.|TRBJ2-4
TGTGCCAGTAGCGACCGGGGGAGGGTAGCCAAAAACATTCAGTACTTC
CASSDRGRVAKNIQYF
>.|TRBV7-9|.|TRBJ1-2
TGTGCCAGCAGCTCCTCGTCACAGGGATCGTTCTATGGCTACACCTTC
CASSSSSQGSFYGYTF
>TRBD1|TRBV9|.|TRBJ1-3
TGTGCCAGCAGCGTAGGACAGGGGGCAGTTGGAAACACCATATATTTT
CASSVGQGAVGNTIYF
>TRBD1|TRBV4-3|.|TRBJ2-7
TGCGCCAGCAGCTACTCCGGGACAGGGGAAACCTACGAGCAGTACTTC
CASSYSGTGETYEQYF
>TRBD2|TRBV7-2|.|TRBJ2-7
TGTGCCAGCAGCTCTCCTAGCGGGGGGGCCACTTACGAGCAGTACTTC
CASSSPSGGATYEQYF
>.|TRBV6-5|.|TRBJ2-7
TGTGCCAGCAGGGAGGCCGGGACTCCCTACGAGCAGTACTTC
CASREAGTPYEQYF
>.|TRBV5-6|.|TRBJ2-3
TGTGCCAGCAGCAGGGAGAGCACAGATACGCAGTATTTT
CASSRESTDTQYF
>TRBD2|TRBV7-3|.|TRBJ2-2
TGTGCCAGCAGCCCCGGGGGGGCTAACACCGGGGAGCTGTTTTTT
CASSPGGANTGELFF
>.|TRBV5-6|.|TRBJ1-5
TGTGCCAGCAGCTTGGGGTGGGGAGATGGGAATCAGCCCCAGCATTTT
CASSLGWGDGNQPQHF
>.|TRBV7-3|.|TRBJ2-5
TGTGCCAGCAGCTTAAGTAGCGGAGCACAAGAGACCCAGTACTTC
CASSLSSGAQETQYF
>.|TRBV19|.|TRBJ2-2
TGTGCCAGTAGTATAACGGGGGTGAACACCGGGGAGCTGTTTTTT
CASSITGVNTGELFF
>.|TRBV21-1|.|TRBJ2-7
TGTGCCAGCAGCAAAGGGGGGGACAGCGAACTTTACGAGCAGTACTTC
CASSKGGDSELYEQYF
>.|TRBV14|.|TRBJ1-2
TGTGCCAGCTACCACGACAGGACTAACTATGGCTACACCTTC
CASYHDRTNYGYTF
>TRBD1|TRBV5-6|.|TRBJ1-2
TGTGCCAGCAGCTTCGACAGGGGGTCAGATGGCTACACCTTC
CASSFDRGSDGYTF
>.|TRBV7-2|.|TRBJ1-5
TGTGCCAGCAGCTTAGATCGCCAGGGCAGCAATCAGCCCCAGCATTTT
CASSLDRQGSNQPQHF
>.|TRBV29-1|.|TRBJ2-3
TGCAGCGGCGAGCAGGGTTCGGATACGCAGTATTTT
CSGEQGSDTQYF
>TRBD2|TRBV7-7|.|TRBJ2-2
TGTGCCAGCAGCCCCGGGGGGGGAGCCGGGGAGCTGTTTTTT
CASSPGGGAGELFF